The clone carrying this T cell receptor (beta chain) was seen a few times. Antigen: not known. Germline CDR1 MNHEY, CDR2 SVGAGI. Trimming cost V 4 bases and J 4 bases; bases outside gene matches: 11. The CDR3 sequence is 16 residues long. The sample is drawn from a study of response to subunit inactivated influenza vaccine. Findings and caveats of the study: Authors suggested each seasonal flu vaccination may recruit only limited numbers of new T cells.

TCRdb reprocessed the RT-PCR reads with MiXCR, giving one entry per CDR3 protein. The sample consists of 500,000 to 600,000 distinct CDR3 sequences, 10% to 15% of them appearing once. The source of this sequence is a man in his forties or fifties who received an inactivated influenza vaccine. The V and J genes are TRBV6-5 and TRBJ1-1; TRBD1 aligns across 8 bases. The specimen was PBMCs from blood, collected on the day of vaccination. Written as DNA, the CDR3 is TGTGCCAGCAGTTGGATTCCGGGACAGGTGGGCACTGAAGCTTTCTTT. It codes for CASSWIPGQVGTEAFF.